These T cell receptor beta chains were read from a single sample in a study of T cell repertoires in urothelial bladder cancer. Generated by immunoSEQ multiplex PCR, the TCRdb table keeps only in-frame clones and is missing some. The sample shows 8,500 to 13,000 clones, under 70% of them seen only once. Sample: tumor-infiltrating cells from bladder cancer. All receptors derive from a human donor with a benign inflammatory bladder lesion. The CDR3 runs from the conserved cysteine through the conserved F or W. Fields, in order: D gene, clone size, V gene, J gene, CDR3 protein, CDR3 DNA. D genes are given only for firm matches. Size is stated for part of the rows, as once, few or many counts, or as a class when the clone is expanded.

d_call: TRBD1; clone_size: NA; v_call: TRBV19; j_call: TRBJ2-7; cdr3_aa: CASSDPGTGIYEQYF; cdr3_nt: TGTGCCAGTAGTGACCCCGGGACAGGGATTTACGAGCAGTACTTC
d_call: TRBD2; clone_size: NA; v_call: TRBV7-3; j_call: TRBJ2-5; cdr3_aa: CASSSGGETQYF; cdr3_nt: TGTGCCAGCAGCTCCGGGGGGGAGACCCAGTACTTC
d_call: NA; clone_size: NA; v_call: TRBV7-2; j_call: TRBJ2-2; cdr3_aa: CASSPNFDGELFF; cdr3_nt: TGTGCCAGCAGCCCTAATTTCGACGGGGAGCTGTTTTTT
d_call: NA; clone_size: NA; v_call: TRBV20-1; j_call: TRBJ2-7; cdr3_aa: CSARVLDEQYF; cdr3_nt: TGCAGTGCTAGGGTCTTGGACGAGCAGTACTTC
d_call: TRBD1; clone_size: NA; v_call: TRBV13; j_call: TRBJ2-1; cdr3_aa: CASSSRQGVGNEQFF; cdr3_nt: TGTGCCAGCAGCTCAAGACAGGGCGTGGGCAATGAGCAGTTCTTC
d_call: NA; clone_size: NA; v_call: TRBV11-3; j_call: TRBJ2-7; cdr3_aa: CASSSQMGVYEQYF; cdr3_nt: TGTGCCAGCAGCTCGCAGATGGGGGTCTACGAGCAGTACTTC
d_call: NA; clone_size: NA; v_call: TRBV7-3; j_call: TRBJ1-2; cdr3_aa: CASSQSPNYGYTF; cdr3_nt: TGTGCCAGCAGCCAAAGCCCGAACTATGGCTACACCTTC
d_call: TRBD2; clone_size: NA; v_call: TRBV6-1; j_call: TRBJ2-7; cdr3_aa: CASSTGLAGLYEQYF; cdr3_nt: TGTGCCAGCAGTACCGGACTAGCGGGGTTATACGAGCAGTACTTC
d_call: TRBD2; clone_size: NA; v_call: TRBV19; j_call: TRBJ2-2; cdr3_aa: CASSIEKTSVTGELFF; cdr3_nt: TGTGCCAGTAGTATAGAAAAGACTAGCGTCACCGGGGAGCTGTTTTTT
d_call: TRBD2; clone_size: NA; v_call: TRBV25-1; j_call: TRBJ2-3; cdr3_aa: CASSLGGADTQYF; cdr3_nt: TGTGCCAGCAGTCTTGGGGGGGCAGATACGCAGTATTTT
d_call: TRBD2; clone_size: NA; v_call: TRBV5-1; j_call: TRBJ2-3; cdr3_aa: CASSHLFPDGGFTDTQYF; cdr3_nt: TGCGCCAGCAGCCACTTGTTCCCTGACGGGGGGTTCACAGATACGCAGTATTTT
d_call: NA; clone_size: NA; v_call: TRBV11-3; j_call: TRBJ2-1; cdr3_aa: CASSSDGYNEQFF; cdr3_nt: TGTGCCAGCAGCTCAGATGGATACAATGAGCAGTTCTTC
d_call: NA; clone_size: once; v_call: TRBV6-5; j_call: TRBJ1-2; cdr3_aa: CASTFRQKLYGYTF; cdr3_nt: TGTGCCAGCACCTTCAGACAGAAGCTTTATGGCTACACCTTC
d_call: TRBD1; clone_size: once; v_call: TRBV5-1; j_call: TRBJ1-2; cdr3_aa: CASSPGGYGYTF; cdr3_nt: TGCGCCAGCAGCCCAGGGGGCTATGGCTACACCTTC
d_call: TRBD1; clone_size: NA; v_call: TRBV15; j_call: TRBJ1-5; cdr3_aa: CATSRDRGQGDQPQHF; cdr3_nt: TGTGCCACCAGCAGAGATAGGGGGCAGGGAGATCAGCCCCAGCATTTT
d_call: TRBD1; clone_size: NA; v_call: TRBV30; j_call: TRBJ2-2; cdr3_aa: CAWSVDGTVVTGELFF; cdr3_nt: TGTGCCTGGAGTGTCGATGGGACAGTGGTCACCGGGGAGCTGTTTTTT
d_call: TRBD2; clone_size: NA; v_call: TRBV7-3; j_call: TRBJ2-3; cdr3_aa: CASSPLKRGESDTQYF; cdr3_nt: TGTGCCAGCAGCCCCCTGAAGCGGGGGGAATCGGATACGCAGTATTTT
d_call: NA; clone_size: NA; v_call: TRBV5-1; j_call: TRBJ2-7; cdr3_aa: CASSLVAGALDEQYF; cdr3_nt: TGCGCCAGCAGCTTGGTTGCAGGGGCGCTCGACGAGCAGTACTTC
d_call: NA; clone_size: NA; v_call: TRBV2; j_call: TRBJ1-6; cdr3_aa: CASSVHGRKGNLPLHF; cdr3_nt: TGTGCCAGCAGTGTTCATGGGAGAAAGGGCAATTTACCCCTCCACTTT
d_call: TRBD1; clone_size: NA; v_call: TRBV19; j_call: TRBJ1-2; cdr3_aa: CASSIIWGGGHGYTF; cdr3_nt: TGTGCCAGTAGTATTATCTGGGGAGGGGGCCATGGCTACACCTTC
d_call: TRBD2; clone_size: NA; v_call: TRBV4-1; j_call: TRBJ2-1; cdr3_aa: CASSRDLPGLAVINEQFF; cdr3_nt: TGCGCCAGCAGCCGCGATCTACCGGGACTAGCGGTTATCAATGAGCAGTTCTTC
d_call: NA; clone_size: NA; v_call: TRBV10-3; j_call: TRBJ1-4; cdr3_aa: CAIRGDRSPTNEKLFF; cdr3_nt: TGTGCCATCAGGGGAGACAGGTCGCCAACTAATGAAAAACTGTTTTTT
d_call: NA; clone_size: NA; v_call: TRBV10-1; j_call: TRBJ2-6; cdr3_aa: CASSASGTGANVLTF; cdr3_nt: TGCGCCAGCAGTGCCAGTGGGACGGGGGCCAACGTCCTGACTTTC
d_call: TRBD2; clone_size: NA; v_call: TRBV19; j_call: TRBJ2-3; cdr3_aa: CASSISSGGAWDTQYF; cdr3_nt: TGTGCCAGTAGTATATCTAGCGGGGGGGCATGGGATACGCAGTATTTT
d_call: NA; clone_size: NA; v_call: TRBV2; j_call: TRBJ2-4; cdr3_aa: CASSEVAAKNIQYF; cdr3_nt: TGTGCCAGCAGTGAGGTAGCGGCCAAAAACATTCAGTACTTC
d_call: TRBD1; clone_size: NA; v_call: TRBV5-1; j_call: TRBJ1-1; cdr3_aa: CASSLTGMNTEAFF; cdr3_nt: TGCGCCAGCTCTTTGACAGGGATGAACACTGAAGCTTTCTTT
d_call: NA; clone_size: NA; v_call: TRBV19; j_call: TRBJ2-3; cdr3_aa: CASSTADGTDTQYF; cdr3_nt: TGTGCCAGCTCCACAGCGGATGGCACAGATACGCAGTATTTT
d_call: NA; clone_size: once; v_call: TRBV19; j_call: TRBJ2-3; cdr3_aa: CASSLVGSTDTQYF; cdr3_nt: TGTGCCAGCTCGTTGGTCGGGTCTACAGATACGCAGTATTTT
d_call: NA; clone_size: NA; v_call: TRBV6-1; j_call: TRBJ2-1; cdr3_aa: CASEDLGVNEQFF; cdr3_nt: TGTGCCAGCGAGGATTTGGGGGTCAATGAGCAGTTCTTC
d_call: TRBD2; clone_size: NA; v_call: TRBV11-3; j_call: TRBJ2-1; cdr3_aa: CASSFLAGGQEQFF; cdr3_nt: TGTGCCAGCAGCTTCTTAGCGGGGGGGCAGGAGCAGTTCTTC
d_call: NA; clone_size: medium-sized; v_call: TRBV11-2; j_call: TRBJ2-6; cdr3_aa: CASSLERVGANVLTF; cdr3_nt: TGTGCCAGCAGCTTAGAACGAGTGGGGGCCAACGTCCTGACTTTC
d_call: TRBD1; clone_size: NA; v_call: TRBV5-6; j_call: TRBJ2-5; cdr3_aa: CASSSTGGYQETQYF; cdr3_nt: TGTGCCAGCAGCTCGACAGGGGGGTATCAAGAGACCCAGTACTTC
d_call: NA; clone_size: NA; v_call: TRBV20-1; j_call: TRBJ1-2; cdr3_aa: CSGYGSYGYTF; cdr3_nt: TGCAGTGGATACGGTAGTTATGGCTACACCTTC
d_call: NA; clone_size: few; v_call: TRBV7-8; j_call: TRBJ1-5; cdr3_aa: CASGQFSNQPQHF; cdr3_nt: TGTGCCAGTGGACAGTTTAGCAATCAGCCCCAGCATTTT
d_call: NA; clone_size: NA; v_call: TRBV7-9; j_call: TRBJ2-5; cdr3_aa: CASSLWGAWETQYF; cdr3_nt: TGTGCCAGCAGCTTATGGGGGGCTTGGGAGACCCAGTACTTC
d_call: NA; clone_size: NA; v_call: TRBV7-8; j_call: TRBJ2-1; cdr3_aa: CASSLPRGPNEQFF; cdr3_nt: TGTGCCAGCAGCTTACCCCGGGGGCCGAATGAGCAGTTCTTC
d_call: TRBD2; clone_size: NA; v_call: TRBV7-9; j_call: TRBJ2-3; cdr3_aa: CASRLGTSGGTDTQYF; cdr3_nt: TGTGCCAGTAGACTCGGGACTAGCGGGGGCACAGATACGCAGTATTTT
d_call: NA; clone_size: once; v_call: TRBV5-1; j_call: TRBJ2-3; cdr3_aa: CASSSMEGLDTDTQYF; cdr3_nt: TGCGCCAGCAGCTCTATGGAGGGGCTGGACACAGATACGCAGTATTTT
d_call: TRBD1; clone_size: NA; v_call: TRBV2; j_call: TRBJ1-5; cdr3_aa: CASTGRTGGNQPQHF; cdr3_nt: TGTGCCAGCACCGGAAGGACAGGGGGCAATCAGCCCCAGCATTTT
d_call: TRBD2; clone_size: NA; v_call: TRBV5-1; j_call: TRBJ2-7; cdr3_aa: CASSRRLAGDEQYF; cdr3_nt: TGCGCCAGCAGCCGGAGGCTAGCGGGGGACGAGCAGTACTTC
d_call: NA; clone_size: NA; v_call: TRBV5-1; j_call: TRBJ2-1; cdr3_aa: CASSPRAGRSYNEQFF; cdr3_nt: TGCGCCAGCAGCCCCAGGGCGGGACGCTCCTACAATGAGCAGTTCTTC
d_call: NA; clone_size: few; v_call: TRBV6-4; j_call: TRBJ1-2; cdr3_aa: CASSAAGLGGYTF; cdr3_nt: TGTGCCAGCAGTGCGGCGGGCCTCGGGGGCTACACCTTC
d_call: NA; clone_size: NA; v_call: TRBV29-1; j_call: TRBJ2-4; cdr3_aa: CSVRDGENIQYF; cdr3_nt: TGCAGCGTCAGGGACGGTGAAAACATTCAGTACTTC
d_call: NA; clone_size: few; v_call: TRBV14; j_call: TRBJ2-3; cdr3_aa: CASSPLGATQYF; cdr3_nt: TGTGCCAGCAGCCCCTTGGGGGCTACGCAGTATTTT
d_call: NA; clone_size: once; v_call: TRBV12-5; j_call: TRBJ2-3; cdr3_aa: CASGSTTTQDTQYF; cdr3_nt: TGTGCTAGTGGTTCTACGACCACCCAGGATACGCAGTATTTT
d_call: TRBD1; clone_size: NA; v_call: TRBV5-1; j_call: TRBJ2-5; cdr3_aa: CASSLADRGREQYF; cdr3_nt: TGCGCCAGCAGCTTGGCGGACAGGGGCAGGGAGCAGTACTTC
d_call: NA; clone_size: NA; v_call: TRBV18; j_call: TRBJ2-7; cdr3_aa: CASSWGPYEQYF; cdr3_nt: TGTGCCAGCTCCTGGGGACCCTACGAGCAGTACTTC
d_call: TRBD2; clone_size: few; v_call: TRBV15; j_call: TRBJ2-3; cdr3_aa: CATARGLAGTTDTQYF; cdr3_nt: TGTGCCACCGCTCGAGGACTAGCGGGGACCACAGATACGCAGTATTTT